This TCR beta chain was sequenced in a study of siplizumab effects on memory and regulatory T cells. Findings of the study overall: Mappable alloreactive CD4+ clones came from Treg cells under 80% of the time on average with siplizumab, against 26.9% in controls. Assignment of a naive or memory phenotype failed for roughly 75-96% of the proliferating CD4+ or CD8+ clones.

Worth noting for this clone: Its cognate antigen is unknown. The junction shows a germline mismatch at one end, possibly a read error.

Germline CDR1 SSHAT, CDR2 FNYEAQ (reference sequence). The CDR3 has 16 residues. The protocol was immunoSEQ multiplex PCR, while the TCRdb copy is restricted to in-frame clones and leaves out a portion. The table has tens of thousands of clones, about 90% seen once. The sequenced sample consisted of naive CD8+ T cells sorted from blood. The TCR was taken from a human donor in good health. The gene calls are TRBV7-7 and TRBJ2-2; the match to TRBD1 covers 7 bases. The CDR3 bases are TGTGCTAGCAGCCGACCGGGGACAGAAAACACCGGGGAGCTGTTTTTT. It codes for CASSRPGTENTGELFF.